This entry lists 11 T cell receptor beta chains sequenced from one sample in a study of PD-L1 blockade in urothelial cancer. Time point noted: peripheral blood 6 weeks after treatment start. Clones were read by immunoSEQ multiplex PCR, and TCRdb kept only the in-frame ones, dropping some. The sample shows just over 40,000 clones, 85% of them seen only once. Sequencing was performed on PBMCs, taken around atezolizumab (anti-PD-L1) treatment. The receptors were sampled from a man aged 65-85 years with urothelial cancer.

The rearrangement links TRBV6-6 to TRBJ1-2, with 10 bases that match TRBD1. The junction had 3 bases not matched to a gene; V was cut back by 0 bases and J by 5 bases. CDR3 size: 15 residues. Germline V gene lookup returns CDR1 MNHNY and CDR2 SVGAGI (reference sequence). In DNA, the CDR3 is TGTGCCAGCAGTTACTCCCCGGGACAGGGGTATGGCTACACCTTC. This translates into CASSYSPGQGYGYTF.

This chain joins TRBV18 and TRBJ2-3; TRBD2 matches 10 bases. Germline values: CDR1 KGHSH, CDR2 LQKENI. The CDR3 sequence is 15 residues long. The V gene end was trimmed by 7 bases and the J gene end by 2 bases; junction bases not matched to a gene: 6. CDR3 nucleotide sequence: TGTGCCAGCTTTGAACTAGCGGGGTACACAGATACGCAGTATTTT. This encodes CASFELAGYTDTQYF.

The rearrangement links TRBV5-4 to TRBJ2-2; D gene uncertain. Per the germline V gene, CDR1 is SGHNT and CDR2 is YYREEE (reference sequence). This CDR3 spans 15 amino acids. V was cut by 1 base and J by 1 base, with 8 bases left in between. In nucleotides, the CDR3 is TGTGCCAGCAGCTTGATACAGCAGAACACCGGGGAGCTGTTTTTT. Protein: CASSLIQQNTGELFF.

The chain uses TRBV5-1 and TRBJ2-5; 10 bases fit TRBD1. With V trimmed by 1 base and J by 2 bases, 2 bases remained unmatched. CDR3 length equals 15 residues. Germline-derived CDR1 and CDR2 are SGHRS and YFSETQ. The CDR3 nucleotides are TGCGCCAGCAGCTTGCCGGGACAGGGGCAAGAGACCCAGTACTTC. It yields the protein CASSLPGQGQETQYF.

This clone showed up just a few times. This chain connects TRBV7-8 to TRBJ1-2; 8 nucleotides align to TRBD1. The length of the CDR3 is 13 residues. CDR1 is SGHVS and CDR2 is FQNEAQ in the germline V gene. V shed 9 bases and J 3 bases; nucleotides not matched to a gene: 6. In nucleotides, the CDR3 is TGTGCCAGTGGACAGGGATCTTACTATGGCTACACCTTC. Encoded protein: CASGQGSYYGYTF.

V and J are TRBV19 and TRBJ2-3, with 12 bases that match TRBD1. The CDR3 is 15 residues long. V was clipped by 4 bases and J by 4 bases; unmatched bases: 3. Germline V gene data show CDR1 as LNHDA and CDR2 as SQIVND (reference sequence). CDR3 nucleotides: TGTGCCAGTAGTAAGGGACAGGGGGCCCCAGATACGCAGTATTTT. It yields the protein CASSKGQGAPDTQYF.

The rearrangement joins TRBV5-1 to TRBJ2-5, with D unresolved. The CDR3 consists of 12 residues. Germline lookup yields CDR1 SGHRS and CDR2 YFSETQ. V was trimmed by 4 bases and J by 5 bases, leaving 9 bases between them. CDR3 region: CASSQVRETQYF. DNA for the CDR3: TGCGCCAGCAGCCAAGTGCGGGAGACCCAGTACTTC.

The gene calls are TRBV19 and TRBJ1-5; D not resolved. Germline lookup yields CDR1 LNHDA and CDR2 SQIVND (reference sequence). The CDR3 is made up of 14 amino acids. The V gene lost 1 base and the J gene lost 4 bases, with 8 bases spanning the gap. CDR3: CASSIAGGNQPQHF. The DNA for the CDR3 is TGTGCCAGTAGTATAGCCGGAGGGAATCAGCCCCAGCATTTT.

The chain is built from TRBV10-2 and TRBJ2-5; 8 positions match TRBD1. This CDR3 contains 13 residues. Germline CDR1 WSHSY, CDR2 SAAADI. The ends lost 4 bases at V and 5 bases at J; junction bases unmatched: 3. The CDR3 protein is CASSATGAETQYF. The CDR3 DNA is TGCGCCAGCAGTGCGACAGGGGCCGAGACCCAGTACTTC.

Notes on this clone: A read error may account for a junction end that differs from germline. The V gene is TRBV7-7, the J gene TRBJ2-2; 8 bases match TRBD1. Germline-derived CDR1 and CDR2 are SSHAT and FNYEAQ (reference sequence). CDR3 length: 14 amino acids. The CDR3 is CASSLTGDSGELFF. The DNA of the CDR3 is TGTGCTAGCAGCTTGACAGGGGATTCCGGGGAGCTGTTTTTT.

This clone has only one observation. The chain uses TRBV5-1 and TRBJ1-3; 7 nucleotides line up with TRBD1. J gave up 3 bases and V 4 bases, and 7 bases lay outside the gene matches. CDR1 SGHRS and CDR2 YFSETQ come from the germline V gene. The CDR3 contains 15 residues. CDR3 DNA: TGCGCCAGCAGCCTGGGACAGTCGGGTGGAAACACCATATATTTT. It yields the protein CASSLGQSGGNTIYF.